One and the same sample provided the 10 T cell receptor beta chains below, sequenced in a study of regulatory T cells in long-lasting Graves disease. As for time point: newly diagnosed GD, antithyroid drugs for less than 3 months. PBMCs were the source of the RNA used for TCR sequencing. Construction of TCR beta libraries relied on iRepertoire HTBI primers and on Arm-PCR targeting CDR3 regions. TCRdb analysed the multiplex PCR reads with MiXCR anew, one entry per CDR3 protein. The data show 680,000 or so distinct CDR3 sequences, about 16% seen once. The sample also formed part of further work on T cells in Graves' hyperthyroidism and ophthalmopathy.

The sample consisted of peripheral blood mononuclear cells (PBMCs), taken at new diagnosis, from a patient treated with antithyroid drugs. Receptors were obtained from a woman aged 25 to 45 with Graves disease.

CDR3 in amino acids: CASSLDLVTENTGELFF. In DNA form, the CDR3 reads TGTGCCAGCAGTTTGGACCTCGTGACAGAAAACACCGGGGAGCTGTTTTTT. The rearrangement uses TRBV11-3 and TRBJ2-2; possibly TRBD1 for D (5 bases). The germline V and J ends were trimmed by 6 bases and 2 bases, with 19 bases remaining between them. There are 17 residues in the CDR3. CDR1 and CDR2 (germline): SGHNT, YENEEA.

Many counts were recorded for this clonotype. V usage is TRBV20-1 and J usage is TRBJ2-7; D is unresolved. This CDR3 contains 12 residues. Germline CDR1 reads DFQATT; CDR2 reads SNEGSKA (reference sequence). V shed 1 base and J shed 3 bases, with 7 bases lying between them. CDR3 sequence: CSARVNSYEQYF. The DNA for the CDR3 is TGCAGTGCTAGAGTAAACAGCTACGAGCAGTACTTC.

This clonotype was detected ten times or more. The chain links TRBV28 to TRBJ2-1; D gene ambiguous. The germline V gene encodes CDR1 MDHEN and CDR2 SYDVKM. V dropped 4 bases and J dropped 5 bases, with 6 bases sitting between them. This CDR3 comprises 12 residues. The CDR3 DNA sequence: TGTGCCAGCAGTTGGTGGAACAATGAGCAGTTCTTC. It codes for CASSWWNNEQFF. Full variable domain (rest looked up from reference TRBV28 and TRBJ2-1): DVKVTQSSRYLVKRTGEKVFLECVQDMDHENMFWYRQDPGLGLRLIYFSYDVKMKEKGDIPEGYSVSREKKERFSLILESASTNQTSMYLCASSWWNNEQFFGPGTRLTVL.

There are many counts of this clonotype. V usage is TRBV6-5 and J usage is TRBJ1-4, with 8 bases lining up with TRBD1. The germline V gene has CDR1 MNHEY and CDR2 SVGAGI. This CDR3 comprises 17 residues. V trimming: 0 bases; J trimming: 8 bases; junction bases outside the gene matches: 11. CDR3 amino acids: CASSYSKGQGRGEKLFF. The CDR3 DNA reads as TGTGCCAGCAGTTACTCGAAAGGACAGGGACGGGGAGAAAAACTGTTTTTT.

This clonotype has a single count. With a much larger clone just one base away, this may be a read error. This chain uses TRBV28 with TRBJ2-1, with D tentatively TRBD2 (6 bases). The V end was cut by 3 bases, the J end by 15 bases, with 15 bases between. The CDR3 is made up of 12 amino acids. Germline V gene data show CDR1 as MDHEN and CDR2 as SYDVKM. Here the CDR3 reads CASSLTSSQRFF. The CDR3 region has the DNA TGTGCCAGCAGTTTGACTAGTTCTCAGCGGTTCTTC.

The chain joins TRBV6-2 or TRBV6-3 to TRBJ1-1, with 7 positions matching TRBD1. Per germline, CDR1 MNHEY and CDR2 SVGEGT. The V gene end was trimmed by 6 bases and the J gene end by 1 base; junction bases not matched to a gene: 11. This CDR3 contains 16 residues. CDR3 in amino acids: CASRPYETGSNTEAFF. Here the CDR3 DNA reads TGTGCCAGCAGACCCTACGAGACAGGGTCGAACACTGAAGCTTTCTTT.

Only a few counts were recorded for this clonotype. The V gene is TRBV20-1, the J gene TRBJ2-3, with 10 bases matching TRBD1. Germline V gene sequence: CDR1 DFQATT, CDR2 SNEGSKA (reference sequence). Trimming at V came to 6 bases and at J to 5 bases, leaving 5 bases not matched to a gene. The CDR3 runs 13 residues. This CDR3 reads CSAGGTGEDTQYF. CDR3 DNA: TGCAGTGCGGGGGGGACAGGGGAAGATACGCAGTATTTT.

V usage is TRBV2 and J usage is TRBJ2-2, with 7 bases identical to TRBD1. Losses at the gene ends were 8 bases for V and 7 bases for J; bases not matched to a gene: 4. Germline V gene data show CDR1 as SNHLY and CDR2 as FYNNEI. The CDR3 has 12 residues. CDR3 in DNA: TGTGCCAGCGGTACAGGGGACGGGGAGCTGTTTTTT. Its translation: CASGTGDGELFF.

This clonotype was seen many times. CDR3 protein: CAISDNSYEQYF. The CDR3 region has the DNA TGTGCCATCAGTGATAATTCCTACGAGCAGTACTTC. The chain joins TRBV10-3 to TRBJ2-7, with D uncertain. Germline CDR1 reads ENHRY; CDR2 reads SYGVKD. CDR3 length equals 12 residues. The ends were cut back, 3 bases at V and 1 base at J, with 4 bases in the middle.

There are many counts of this clonotype. J is TRBJ1-1 and V is TRBV7-3; the match to TRBD1 covers 8 bases. Germline lookup yields CDR1 SGHTA and CDR2 FQGTGA. After removal of 5 bases from V and 7 bases from J, the junction contained 9 bases not matched to a gene. CDR3 length: 14 residues. CDR3 protein: CASSAPGGGGEAFF. The CDR3 DNA sequence: TGTGCCAGCAGCGCACCAGGGGGCGGAGGTGAAGCTTTCTTT.